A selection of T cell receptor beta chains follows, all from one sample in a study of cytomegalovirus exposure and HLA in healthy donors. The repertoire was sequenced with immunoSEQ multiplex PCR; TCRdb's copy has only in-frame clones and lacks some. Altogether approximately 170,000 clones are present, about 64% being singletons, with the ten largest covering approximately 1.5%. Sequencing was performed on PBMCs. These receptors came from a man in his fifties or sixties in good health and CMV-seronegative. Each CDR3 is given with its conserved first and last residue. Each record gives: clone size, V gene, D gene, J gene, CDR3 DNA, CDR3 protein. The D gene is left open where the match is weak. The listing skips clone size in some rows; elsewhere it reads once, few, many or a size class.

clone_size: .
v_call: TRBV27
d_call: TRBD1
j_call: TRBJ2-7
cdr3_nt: TGTGCCAGCAGTCGGGACAGGGGCTACGAGCAGTACTTC
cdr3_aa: CASSRDRGYEQYF

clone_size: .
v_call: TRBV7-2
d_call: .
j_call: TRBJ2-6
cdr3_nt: TGTGCCAGCAGCTTAGGTCGGTCTGGGGCCAACGTCCTGACTTTC
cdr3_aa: CASSLGRSGANVLTF

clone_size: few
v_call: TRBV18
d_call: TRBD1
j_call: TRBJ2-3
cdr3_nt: TGTGCCAGCTCACCACCGGACAGGGGGCGCGGAGATACGCAGTATTTT
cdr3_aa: CASSPPDRGRGDTQYF

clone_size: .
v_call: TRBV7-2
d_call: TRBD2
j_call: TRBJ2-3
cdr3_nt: TGTGCCAGCAGCTTACCGGGGGGGGGTCAGTATTTT
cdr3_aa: CASSLPGGGQYF

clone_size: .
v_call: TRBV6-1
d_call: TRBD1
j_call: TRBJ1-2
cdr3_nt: TGTGCCAGCAGTAGCGAAAACAGGGGAGGCTATGGCTGCACCTTC
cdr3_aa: CASSSENRGGYGCTF

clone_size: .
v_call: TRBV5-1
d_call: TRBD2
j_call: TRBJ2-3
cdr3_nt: TGCGCCAGCAGCTTGCGCCTAGCGGCGTTCACAGATACGCAGTATTTT
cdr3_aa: CASSLRLAAFTDTQYF

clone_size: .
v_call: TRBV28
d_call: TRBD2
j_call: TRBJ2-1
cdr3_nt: TGTGCCAGCTCTACCGTTTGGGGGGGGAACTTTAATGAGCAGTTCTTC
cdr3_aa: CASSTVWGGNFNEQFF

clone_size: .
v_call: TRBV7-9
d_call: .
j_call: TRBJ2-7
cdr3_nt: TGTGCCAGCAGCTTAGAACAGTCCTACGAGCAGTACTTC
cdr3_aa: CASSLEQSYEQYF

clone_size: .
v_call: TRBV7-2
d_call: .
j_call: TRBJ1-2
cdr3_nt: TGTGCCAGCAGCTTGGGCCGCTCATTTTCTAACTATGGCTACACCTTC
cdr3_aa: CASSLGRSFSNYGYTF

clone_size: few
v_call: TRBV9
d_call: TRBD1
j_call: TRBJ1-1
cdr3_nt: TGTGCCAGCAGCGTTGGACAGGGGGCAAAAATGGGCACTGAAGCTTTCTTT
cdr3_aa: CASSVGQGAKMGTEAFF

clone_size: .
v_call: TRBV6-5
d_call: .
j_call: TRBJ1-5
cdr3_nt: TGTGCCAGCAGTTCCGGTCGAGTGCCCCAGCATTTT
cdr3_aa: CASSSGRVPQHF

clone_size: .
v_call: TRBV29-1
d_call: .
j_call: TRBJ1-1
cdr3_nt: TGCAGCGTTTTAAGGGCCAGGGGCACTGAAGCTTTCTTT
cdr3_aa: CSVLRARGTEAFF

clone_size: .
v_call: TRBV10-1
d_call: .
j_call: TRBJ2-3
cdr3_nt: TGCGCCAGCAGTGAGTCCGGCAGGGGATACACAGATACGCAGTATTTT
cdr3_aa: CASSESGRGYTDTQYF

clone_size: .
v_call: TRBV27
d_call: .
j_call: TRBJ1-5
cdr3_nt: TGTGCCAGCACACGGACAGTTGGGAGCAATCAGCCCCAGCATTTT
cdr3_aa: CASTRTVGSNQPQHF

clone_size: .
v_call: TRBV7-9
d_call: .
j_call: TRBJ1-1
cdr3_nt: TGTGCCAGCACCCGCGCGGAGGGAAACACTGAAGCTTTCTTT
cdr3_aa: CASTRAEGNTEAFF

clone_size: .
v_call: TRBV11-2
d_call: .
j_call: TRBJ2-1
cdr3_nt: TGTGCCAGCAGCTTACCTAGTAGCTCCTACAATGAGCAGTTCTTC
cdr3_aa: CASSLPSSSYNEQFF

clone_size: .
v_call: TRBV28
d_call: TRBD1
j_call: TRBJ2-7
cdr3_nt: TGTGCCAGCAGTTTATCGGGGACAGAAGGTCTTACGTACGAGCAGTACTTC
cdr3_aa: CASSLSGTEGLTYEQYF

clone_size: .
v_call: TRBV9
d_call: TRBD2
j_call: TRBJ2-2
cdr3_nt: TGTGCCAGCAACGCCCTAGCGGGGATTACAAACACCGGGGAGCTGTTTTTT
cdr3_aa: CASNALAGITNTGELFF

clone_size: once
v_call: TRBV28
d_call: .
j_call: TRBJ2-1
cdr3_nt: TGTGCCAGCAGTTTAAGGGGTACAGGGAGCAATGAGCAGTTCTTC
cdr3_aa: CASSLRGTGSNEQFF

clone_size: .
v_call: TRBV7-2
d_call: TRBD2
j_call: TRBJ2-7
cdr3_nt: TGTGCCAGCAGCTTAGCGCGGGGGGACCCCTACGAGCAGTACTTC
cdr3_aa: CASSLARGDPYEQYF

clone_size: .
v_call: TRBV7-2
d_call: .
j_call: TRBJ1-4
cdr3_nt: TGTGCCAGCAGCTTATCAGGGGACCGTGAAAAACTGTTTTTT
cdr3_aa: CASSLSGDREKLFF

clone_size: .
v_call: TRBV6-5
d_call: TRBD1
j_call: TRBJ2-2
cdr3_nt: TGTGCCAGCAGTTCGCCAGGGGGCTACACCGGGGAGCTGTTTTTT
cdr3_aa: CASSSPGGYTGELFF

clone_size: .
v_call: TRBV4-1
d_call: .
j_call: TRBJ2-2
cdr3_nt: TGCGCCAGCAGCCAACCCCTCCAGGACACCGGGGAGCTGTTTTTT
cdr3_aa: CASSQPLQDTGELFF

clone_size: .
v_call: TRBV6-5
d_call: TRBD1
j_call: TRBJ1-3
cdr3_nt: TGTGCCAGCAGTTACCGGGACAGGTTCTCTGGAAACACCATATATTTT
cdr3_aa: CASSYRDRFSGNTIYF

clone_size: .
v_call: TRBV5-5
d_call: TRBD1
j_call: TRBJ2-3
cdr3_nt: TGTGCCAGCAGTCCTAAAAGGGACAGCCTTAACACAGATACGCAGTATTTT
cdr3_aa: CASSPKRDSLNTDTQYF

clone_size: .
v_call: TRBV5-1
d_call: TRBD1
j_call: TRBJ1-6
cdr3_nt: TGCGCCAGCAGCTCGGGACAGGGGAGGTCAGGACCCCTCCACTTT
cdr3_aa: CASSSGQGRSGPLHF

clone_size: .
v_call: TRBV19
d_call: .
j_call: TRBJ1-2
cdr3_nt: TGTGCCAGTAGTATGCAAGCTCACTATGGCTACACCTTC
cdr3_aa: CASSMQAHYGYTF

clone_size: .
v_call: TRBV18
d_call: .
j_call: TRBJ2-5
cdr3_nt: TGTGCCAGCTCACCGAACAGGGAGACCCAGTACTTC
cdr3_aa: CASSPNRETQYF

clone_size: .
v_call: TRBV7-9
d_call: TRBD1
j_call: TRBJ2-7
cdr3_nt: TGTGCCAGCAGCCTAGCTGGGACAGGCCCCTACGAGCAGTACTTC
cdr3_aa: CASSLAGTGPYEQYF

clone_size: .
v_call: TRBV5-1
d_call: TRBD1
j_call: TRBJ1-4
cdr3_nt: TGCGCCAGCAGCGCCGGGGACAGGGGAACTAATGAAAAACTGTTTTTT
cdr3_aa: CASSAGDRGTNEKLFF

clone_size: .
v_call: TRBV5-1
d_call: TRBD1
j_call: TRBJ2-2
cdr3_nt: TGCGCCAGCACGACAGGGACCACGAACACCGGGGAGCTGTTTTTT
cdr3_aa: CASTTGTTNTGELFF

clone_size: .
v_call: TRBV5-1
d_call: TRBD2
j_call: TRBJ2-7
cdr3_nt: TGCGCCAGCAGCTTGGAGACTAGCGGGGACGAGCAGTACTTC
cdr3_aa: CASSLETSGDEQYF

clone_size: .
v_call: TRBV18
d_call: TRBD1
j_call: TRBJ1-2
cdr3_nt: TGTGCCAGCTCGAAGGGACAGGAGATAGCTAACTATGGCTACACCTTC
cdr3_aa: CASSKGQEIANYGYTF

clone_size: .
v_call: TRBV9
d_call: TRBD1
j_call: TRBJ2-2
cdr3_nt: TGTGCCAGCAGCGTAGGGGGACAGGCCCCCACCGGGGAGCTGTTTTTT
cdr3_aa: CASSVGGQAPTGELFF

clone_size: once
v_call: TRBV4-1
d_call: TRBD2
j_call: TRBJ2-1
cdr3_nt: TGCGCCAGCAGCCAGTTTAGCGGGGGGTCTTCCTACAATGAGCAGTTCTTC
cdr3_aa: CASSQFSGGSSYNEQFF

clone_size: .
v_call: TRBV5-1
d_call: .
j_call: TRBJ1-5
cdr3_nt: TGCGCCAGCAGCTTGAAGGCAGGGGATCAGCCCCAGCATTTT
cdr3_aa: CASSLKAGDQPQHF

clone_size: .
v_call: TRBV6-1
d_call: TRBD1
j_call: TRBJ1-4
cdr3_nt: TGTGCCAGCAGTGAAGGTTTCCGGGCCGGGACAGGGGACGCGAATGAAAAACTGTTTTTT
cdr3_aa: CASSEGFRAGTGDANEKLFF

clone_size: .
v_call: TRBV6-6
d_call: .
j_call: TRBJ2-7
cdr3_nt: TGTGCCAGCACCCCGAGGGCAGGTCCCTACGAGCAGTACTTC
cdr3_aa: CASTPRAGPYEQYF

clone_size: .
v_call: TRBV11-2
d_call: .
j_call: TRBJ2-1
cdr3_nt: TGTGCCAGCAGCTTACGCACTATAGATGAGCAGTTCTTC
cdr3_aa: CASSLRTIDEQFF

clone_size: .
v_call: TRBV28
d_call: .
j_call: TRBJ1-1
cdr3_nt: TGTGCCAGCGGCCGAAACGCAGACACTGAAGCTTTCTTT
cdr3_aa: CASGRNADTEAFF

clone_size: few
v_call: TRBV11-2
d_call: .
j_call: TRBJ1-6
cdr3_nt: TGTGCCAGCAGCGAGGGGCCAGGGGATTCACCCCTCCACTTT
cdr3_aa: CASSEGPGDSPLHF

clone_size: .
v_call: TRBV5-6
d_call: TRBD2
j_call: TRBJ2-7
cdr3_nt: TGTGCCAGCAGCTTGGTTAGCGGGGGACCTAGATACGAGCAGTACTTC
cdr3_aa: CASSLVSGGPRYEQYF

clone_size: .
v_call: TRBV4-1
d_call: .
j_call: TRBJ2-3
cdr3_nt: TGCGCCAGCAGCCAGAGGGGACTTCCCGGCGATACGCAGTATTTT
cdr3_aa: CASSQRGLPGDTQYF

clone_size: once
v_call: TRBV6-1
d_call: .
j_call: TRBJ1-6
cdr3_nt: TGTGCCAGCCTTGGGAGGGAATCACCCCTCCACTTT
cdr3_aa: CASLGRESPLHF

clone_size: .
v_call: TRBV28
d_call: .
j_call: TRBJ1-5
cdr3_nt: TGTGCCAAGAGTAGGGGTAATCAGCCCCAGCATTTT
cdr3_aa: CAKSRGNQPQHF

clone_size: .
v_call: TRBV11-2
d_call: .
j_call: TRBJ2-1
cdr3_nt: TGTGCCAGCAGCCCGCAACCAGGAACGATAAAAGTGCAGTTCTTC
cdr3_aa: CASSPQPGTIKVQFF

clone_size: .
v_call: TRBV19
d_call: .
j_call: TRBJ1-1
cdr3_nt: TGTGCCAGTAGTATGGGAGGGGTGAACACTGAAGCTTTCTTT
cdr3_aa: CASSMGGVNTEAFF

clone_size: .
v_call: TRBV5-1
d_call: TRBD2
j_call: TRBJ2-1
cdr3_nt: TGCGCCAGCAGCTTGGCGGGACTAGCGGGGGACTACAATGAGCAGTTCTTC
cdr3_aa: CASSLAGLAGDYNEQFF

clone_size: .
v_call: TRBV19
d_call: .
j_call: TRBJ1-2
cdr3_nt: TGTGCCAGTAGTGTCGAGGGCAGCTCTAACTATGGCTACACCTTC
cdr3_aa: CASSVEGSSNYGYTF

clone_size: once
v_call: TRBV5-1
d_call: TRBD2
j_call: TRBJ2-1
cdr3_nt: TGCGCCAGCAGCTTTAGCGGGGTCGGTGTCTACAATGAGCAGTTCTTC
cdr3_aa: CASSFSGVGVYNEQFF

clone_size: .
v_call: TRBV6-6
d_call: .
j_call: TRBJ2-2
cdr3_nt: TGTGCCAGCAGTTATCCTACGACTAGTTACGCCGGGGAGCTGTTTTTT
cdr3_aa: CASSYPTTSYAGELFF

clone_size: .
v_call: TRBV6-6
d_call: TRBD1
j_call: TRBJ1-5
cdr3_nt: TGTGCCAGCAGTTACTCGGACAGGGGGACTAATCAGCCCCAGCATTTT
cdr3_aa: CASSYSDRGTNQPQHF

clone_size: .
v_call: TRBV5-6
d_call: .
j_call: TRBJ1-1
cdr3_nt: TGTGCCACAAATGTCCTTTCAGACATGAACACTGAAGCTTTCTTT
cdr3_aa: CATNVLSDMNTEAFF

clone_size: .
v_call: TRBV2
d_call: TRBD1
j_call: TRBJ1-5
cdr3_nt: TGTGCCAGCAGTGAAGCGCAGGGGGCAAGTCAGCCCCAGCATTTT
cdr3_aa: CASSEAQGASQPQHF

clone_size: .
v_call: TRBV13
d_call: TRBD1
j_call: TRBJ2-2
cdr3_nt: TGTGCCAGCAGCTTAGGGGGACAGAGTGTTAACACCGGGGAGCTGTTTTTT
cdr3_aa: CASSLGGQSVNTGELFF

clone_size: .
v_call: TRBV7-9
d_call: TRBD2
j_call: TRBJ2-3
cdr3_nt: TGTGCCAGCAGCATCGGGGGGGCGAGAACAGATACGCAGTATTTT
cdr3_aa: CASSIGGARTDTQYF

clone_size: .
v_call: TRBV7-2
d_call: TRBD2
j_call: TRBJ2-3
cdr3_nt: TGTGCCAGCAGCCGGGGACTAGCGGGGATAGATACGCAGTATTTT
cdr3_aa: CASSRGLAGIDTQYF

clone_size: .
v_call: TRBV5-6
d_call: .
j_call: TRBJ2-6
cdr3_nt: TGTGCCAGCAGCTCGAGGGTGTTTGGGGCCAACGTCCTGACTTTC
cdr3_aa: CASSSRVFGANVLTF

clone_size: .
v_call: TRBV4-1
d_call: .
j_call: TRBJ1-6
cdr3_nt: TGCGCCAGCAGCCAAGGACAGAATAATTCACCCTTCCACTTT
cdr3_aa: CASSQGQNNSPFHF

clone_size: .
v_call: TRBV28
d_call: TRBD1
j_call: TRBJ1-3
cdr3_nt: TGTGCCAGCAGTTCCGGGACAGGGGCCCCAAGGGCCATATATTTT
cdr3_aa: CASSSGTGAPRAIYF